The following is a T cell receptor (beta chain) sequence with its context. Antigen: not known. This sample stems from a study of T cell responses to AZD1222 COVID-19 vaccine. Overall study results and limits: Donor demographics were predominantly white British with a female majority; clonal diversity may be underestimated. After the peak T cell response, and only then, were repertoires sampled. Spike as a whole was targeted by vaccine-associated CD4 TCRs, dominant at 160-218 and 743-854.

The CDR3 extends over 16 amino acids. Per the germline V gene, CDR1 is SGDLS and CDR2 is YYNGEE. Trimming removed 0 bases from V and 0 bases from J, with 12 bases in between. The data were produced by immunoSEQ multiplex PCR, yet TCRdb's version contains in-frame clones alone and is incomplete. This table has more than 40,000 clones, 90% appearing once. Sample: peripheral blood, taken 28 days after the second AZD1222 dose. The V call is TRBV9, the J call TRBJ1-1; D unclear. The sequence came from an adult who received the AZD1222 COVID-19 vaccine. CDR3 residues: CASSVGAELMNTEAFF. DNA for the CDR3: TGTGCCAGCAGCGTAGGGGCAGAATTAATGAACACTGAAGCTTTCTTT.